This is a list of T cell receptor beta chains from one sample in a study of T cell responses to AZD1222 COVID-19 vaccine. The method was immunoSEQ multiplex PCR; TCRdb's version includes in-frame clones alone and lacks a portion of them. The sample contains about 77,000 clones, roughly 90% of which appear only once. Here the sequenced sample was peripheral blood, taken 28 days after the second AZD1222 dose. The receptor source for this set is an adult who received the AZD1222 COVID-19 vaccine. Each CDR3 is given with its conserved first and last residue. Some rows mark clone size as missing; the rest say once, few, many or name a class of expanded clone.

j_call: TRBJ2-2
v_call: TRBV2
clone_size: NA
cdr3_aa: CASRPGLAGGAGELFF

j_call: TRBJ1-2
v_call: TRBV19
clone_size: NA
cdr3_aa: CASSPGVGYGYTF

j_call: TRBJ2-1
v_call: TRBV5-1
clone_size: NA
cdr3_aa: CASSPGPPSYNEQFF

j_call: TRBJ2-6
v_call: TRBV4-2
clone_size: once
cdr3_aa: CASTSGGATGANVLTF

j_call: TRBJ2-1
v_call: TRBV11-1
clone_size: once
cdr3_aa: CASSLWREGYNEQFF

j_call: TRBJ2-2
v_call: TRBV14
clone_size: NA
cdr3_aa: CASSHPGLSTGELFF

j_call: TRBJ2-3
v_call: TRBV2
clone_size: NA
cdr3_aa: CASPGLAGPTDTQYF

j_call: TRBJ2-3
v_call: TRBV7-8
clone_size: NA
cdr3_aa: CASSLRDSRSGSDTQYF

j_call: TRBJ2-5
v_call: TRBV18
clone_size: NA
cdr3_aa: CASSVQGRETQYF

j_call: TRBJ2-3
v_call: TRBV5-1
clone_size: NA
cdr3_aa: CASSLLAGGPSTDTQYF

j_call: TRBJ1-2
v_call: TRBV30
clone_size: NA
cdr3_aa: CAWRGQSYGYTF

j_call: TRBJ2-2
v_call: TRBV30
clone_size: NA
cdr3_aa: CAWSGRSRTGELFF

j_call: TRBJ1-2
v_call: TRBV6-4
clone_size: NA
cdr3_aa: CASSETSLKGYGYTF

j_call: TRBJ2-3
v_call: TRBV5-5
clone_size: NA
cdr3_aa: CASSLAGGPSTDTQYF

j_call: TRBJ1-5
v_call: TRBV28
clone_size: once
cdr3_aa: CASSNGQLRDQPQHF

j_call: TRBJ1-2
v_call: TRBV2
clone_size: NA
cdr3_aa: CASSELRGNYGYTF

j_call: TRBJ2-7
v_call: TRBV18
clone_size: NA
cdr3_aa: CASSPWRESSAGQYF

j_call: TRBJ2-3
v_call: TRBV20-1
clone_size: NA
cdr3_aa: CSASSQRESTDTQYF

j_call: TRBJ1-3
v_call: TRBV19
clone_size: NA
cdr3_aa: CASIVGRSSGNTIYF

j_call: TRBJ1-2
v_call: TRBV14
clone_size: NA
cdr3_aa: CASSLTGDYGYTF

j_call: TRBJ1-5
v_call: TRBV18
clone_size: NA
cdr3_aa: CASSEGNSNQPQHF

j_call: TRBJ2-3
v_call: TRBV6-1
clone_size: NA
cdr3_aa: CASSYSSGINF

j_call: TRBJ2-1
v_call: TRBV2
clone_size: NA
cdr3_aa: CASMYEPSYNEQFF

j_call: TRBJ2-7
v_call: TRBV7-9
clone_size: NA
cdr3_aa: CASSFSRSEQYF

j_call: TRBJ1-6
v_call: TRBV2
clone_size: NA
cdr3_aa: CASSRTVYNSPLHF

j_call: TRBJ1-2
v_call: TRBV11-2
clone_size: NA
cdr3_aa: CASSQPIGGSGGNYGYTF

j_call: TRBJ1-5
v_call: TRBV5-6
clone_size: NA
cdr3_aa: CASSQRGQYYSNQPQHF

j_call: TRBJ2-2
v_call: TRBV5-1
clone_size: NA
cdr3_aa: CASSPRQASNTGELFF

j_call: TRBJ1-5
v_call: TRBV7-2
clone_size: NA
cdr3_aa: CASSLYGPKSNQPQHF

j_call: TRBJ2-1
v_call: TRBV7-2
clone_size: NA
cdr3_aa: CASSLSGFSYNEQFF

j_call: TRBJ2-7
v_call: TRBV5-1
clone_size: NA
cdr3_aa: CASSLYGQIYEQYF

j_call: TRBJ1-5
v_call: TRBV24-1
clone_size: NA
cdr3_aa: CATSDPAGAGQPQHF

j_call: TRBJ1-3
v_call: TRBV15
clone_size: NA
cdr3_aa: CATSGRIVSGNTIYF

j_call: TRBJ2-5
v_call: TRBV6-2/TRBV6-3
clone_size: NA
cdr3_aa: CASSRTAREGTQYF

j_call: TRBJ2-2
v_call: TRBV19
clone_size: NA
cdr3_aa: CASSQTSVNTGELFF

j_call: TRBJ1-6
v_call: TRBV3-1/TRBV3-2
clone_size: NA
cdr3_aa: CASSQGGQGGNSPLHF

j_call: TRBJ1-3
v_call: TRBV4-3
clone_size: NA
cdr3_aa: CASSRTDSGNTIYF

j_call: TRBJ1-3
v_call: TRBV5-1
clone_size: NA
cdr3_aa: CASSLRAGAEGNTIYF

j_call: TRBJ1-6
v_call: TRBV7-9
clone_size: once
cdr3_aa: CASSPREATDNSPLHF

j_call: TRBJ1-5
v_call: TRBV5-1
clone_size: NA
cdr3_aa: CASSPGTGVGQPQHF

j_call: TRBJ2-5
v_call: TRBV29-1
clone_size: NA
cdr3_aa: CSVASGRRETQYF

j_call: TRBJ2-3
v_call: TRBV7-6
clone_size: NA
cdr3_aa: CASSLAPEGTDTQYF

j_call: TRBJ1-1
v_call: TRBV28
clone_size: NA
cdr3_aa: CASSRRGAFF

j_call: TRBJ1-1
v_call: TRBV12-3/TRBV12-4
clone_size: NA
cdr3_aa: CASSLGNTEAFF

j_call: TRBJ2-1
v_call: TRBV3-1/TRBV3-2
clone_size: NA
cdr3_aa: CASSTRTSGRTREQFF

j_call: TRBJ2-7
v_call: TRBV2
clone_size: NA
cdr3_aa: CASRGRAYEQYF

j_call: TRBJ2-3
v_call: TRBV25-1
clone_size: NA
cdr3_aa: CASSEVSPGGGTDTQYF